The T cell receptor (beta chain) under discussion was sequenced for a study of blood T cell repertoires in COVID-19. During active infection, Seattle patients enrolled and were then monitored through disease. The CDR3 has 16 amino acids. Germline V CDR1 and CDR2: SEHNR, FQNEAQ (reference sequence). Trimming took 5 bases from V and 6 from J; bases not matched to a gene: 14. Only in-frame clones appear in the TCRdb table, and some are missing; sequencing was by immunoSEQ multiplex PCR. This table holds some 75,000 clones, approximately 86% found once. V gene TRBV7-9 combines with J gene TRBJ2-3, with 7 bases fitting TRBD1. The material sequenced was peripheral blood. This clonotype was sampled from a man older than 75 with COVID-19, enrolled during active disease. The CDR3: CASSPPGQGVFDTQYF. The CDR3, as DNA: TGTGCCAGCAGCCCGCCAGGGCAGGGGGTTTTCGATACGCAGTATTTT. The complete variable domain, with remaining parts taken from reference TRBV7-9 and TRBJ2-3, reads DTGVSQNPRHKITKRGQNVTFRCDPISEHNRLYWYRQTLGQGPEFLTYFQNEAQLEKSRLLSDRFSAERPKGSFSTLEIQRTEQGDSAMYLCASSPPGQGVFDTQYFGPGTRLTVL.